This record looks at one T cell receptor (beta chain) sequence and its context. This clonotype appeared many times. It lacks a known antigen. No much larger clone is present one base from it, and per-base qualities are unavailable. This was a case-control study nested in a cohort of healthcare workers in London, UK, who had nasopharyngeal swab PCR tests and blood samples taken every week. Healthcare workers were recruited between 23 and 31 March 2020, during the week of the UK lockdown, and were followed weekly for up to roughly 16 weeks. Trimming takes 2 bases from V and 10 bases from J, and the germline ends sit 17 bases apart. Reading from cysteine to phenylalanine, the CDR3 counts 14 amino acids. The read is trimmed to its CDR3 DNA, 42 bases read in frame from base 1. From a lookup of the germline V gene (reference sequence), CDR1 and CDR2 are LGHDT and YNNKEL. The data originate from a study of early T cells in non-severe SARS-CoV-2 infection (dated by TCRdb to 2020 to 2023). Looking at the study overall: Because TCR sequencing relied on bulk RNA taken from unsorted whole blood, pairing of alpha and beta chains was not possible.

Overall study outcomes, separate from this receptor: Matching against VDJdb was skewed toward anti-spike CD8 responses, likely underestimated virus-specific expansions, and missed private and CD4 specificities.

Libraries came from 5' RACE. TCRdb shows the sequencer as NextSeq 500. The TCR library protocol attached unique molecular identifiers to individual cDNA molecules to correct for sequencing error and PCR bias. Sequencing covered both TCR alpha and beta chains, and within each sample the abundances of alpha and beta sequences were tightly co-correlated. Per the authors' processing: Decombinator V4 was used to annotate the V gene, J gene and CDR3 of the TCR sequences. TCRs were defined as expanded if a significant change between any two time points was detected under a Poisson model with p below 0.0001. TCR abundances were normalised to the total number of TCRs sequenced per sample and expressed as counts per million. MAIT TCRs were defined by TRAV1-2 paired with TRAJ12, TRAJ20 or TRAJ33, and iNKT TCRs by TRAV10 paired with TRAJ18. VDJdb, accessed 1 November 2021, was searched for CMV, EBV and SARS-CoV-2 annotated TCRs, excluding TCRs annotated for multiple antigens. TCRdb trimmed the raw reads at Q25, called clones with MiXCR and kept productive beta chains. Here each entry gathers all rows of one CDR3 protein and keeps the most common genes and DNA. TCRdb, not the original authors, processed these V and J calls. Within this sample are tens of thousands of distinct CDR3 sequences, with over 5% of them counted one time only. The ten largest clones add up to 5.4% of the sample.

The receptor comes from an adult who was a healthcare worker with PCR-confirmed SARS-CoV-2 infection or an uninfected control (not recorded which). Material: whole blood, obtained at baseline. The chain is assembled from TRBV3-1 and TRBJ1-1; too little of a D gene remains to name it. CDR3 reads: CASSQQSYLARAFF. In nucleotides, the sequence is TGTGCCAGCAGCCAACAATCATATTTGGCTAGAGCTTTCTTT.